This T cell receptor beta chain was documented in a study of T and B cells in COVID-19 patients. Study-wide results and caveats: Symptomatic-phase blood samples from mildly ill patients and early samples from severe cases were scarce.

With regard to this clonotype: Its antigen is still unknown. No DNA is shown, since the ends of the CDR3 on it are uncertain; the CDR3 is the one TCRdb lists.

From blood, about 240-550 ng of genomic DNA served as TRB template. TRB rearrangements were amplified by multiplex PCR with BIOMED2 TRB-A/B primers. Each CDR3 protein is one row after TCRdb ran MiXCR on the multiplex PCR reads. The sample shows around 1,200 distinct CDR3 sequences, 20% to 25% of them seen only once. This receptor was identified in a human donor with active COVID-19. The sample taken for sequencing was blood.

This CDR3 is CASSFYICSARGQGTERSIF. The genes are TRBV5-4 and TRBJ2-7; TRBD2, the D gene given by the table, was not confirmed from the DNA. The CDR3 sequence runs 20 residues, both termini included. Germline V lookup: CDR1 SGHNT, CDR2 YYREEE (reference sequence).